The sample holds many counts of the clone carrying this T cell receptor (beta chain). TCRdb called the RT-PCR reads again in MiXCR, with one record for every CDR3 protein. The sample holds hundreds of thousands of distinct CDR3 sequences, about 14% seen once. The germline V gene encodes CDR1 SGHTA and CDR2 FQGNSA. The CDR3 extends over 14 amino acids. Trimming pared 1 base from V and 5 bases from J, leaving 11 bases between. Sequenced sample: memory CD4+ T cells from blood. This TCR was sampled from a female donor in good health, serving as a healthy control. The chain has TRBV7-2 and TRBJ1-2; D is possibly TRBD1 (5 bases). CDR3 sequence (DNA): TGTGCCAGCAGCTTAGACAGGACCACTTATGGCTACACCTTC. Protein product: CASSLDRTTYGYTF.